Listed below are T cell receptor beta chains from one sample, sequenced in a study of long-term antiretroviral therapy in people with HIV. Using immunoSEQ multiplex PCR, the repertoire was profiled, and TCRdb retains in-frame clones only, with some absent. The table lists 30,000 to 35,000 clones, roughly 79% of them singletons. The sequenced sample was unsorted PBMCs, obtained 3 years after starting antiretroviral therapy. The receptors come from a man aged 45-65 years with HIV. Each CDR3 is given with its conserved first and last residue. Each record gives: V gene, J gene, D gene, clone size, CDR3 protein, CDR3 DNA. A D gene is named only where the DNA matches it firmly. Only some rows state a clone size, as once, few, many or a class for expanded clones.

v_call: TRBV2
j_call: TRBJ2-4
d_call: TRBD2
clone_size: NA
cdr3_aa: CASGGEAIQYF
cdr3_nt: TGTGCCAGCGGGGGGGAGGCCATTCAGTACTTC

v_call: TRBV6-5
j_call: TRBJ2-3
d_call: TRBD2
clone_size: few
cdr3_aa: CAVWGGHTQYF
cdr3_nt: TGTGCAGTGTGGGGGGGTCATACGCAGTATTTT

v_call: TRBV18
j_call: TRBJ1-2
d_call: NA
clone_size: NA
cdr3_aa: CASSQKKVEGYTF
cdr3_nt: TGTGCCAGCTCCCAAAAGAAGGTGGAGGGCTACACCTTC

v_call: TRBV2
j_call: TRBJ2-2
d_call: TRBD2
clone_size: NA
cdr3_aa: CASSEGGLATGELFF
cdr3_nt: TGTGCCAGCAGTGAGGGGGGACTAGCAACCGGGGAGCTGTTTTTT

v_call: TRBV5-1
j_call: TRBJ2-1
d_call: TRBD2
clone_size: once
cdr3_aa: CASSLMASGLYNEQFF
cdr3_nt: TGCGCCAGCAGCTTGATGGCTAGCGGGCTCTACAATGAGCAGTTCTTC

v_call: TRBV5-8
j_call: TRBJ2-1
d_call: TRBD1
clone_size: NA
cdr3_aa: CASSPTGTGFYEQFF
cdr3_nt: TGTGCCAGCAGCCCTACCGGGACAGGGTTCTATGAGCAGTTCTTC

v_call: TRBV7-9
j_call: TRBJ2-5
d_call: NA
clone_size: NA
cdr3_aa: CASSSTTGFQETQYF
cdr3_nt: TGTGCCAGCAGCTCGACAACAGGGTTTCAAGAGACCCAGTACTTC

v_call: TRBV4-3
j_call: TRBJ2-1
d_call: NA
clone_size: few
cdr3_aa: CASSQEDVEDGNEQFF
cdr3_nt: TGCGCCAGCAGCCAAGAGGATGTGGAGGACGGCAATGAGCAGTTCTTC

v_call: TRBV7-2
j_call: TRBJ1-1
d_call: TRBD1
clone_size: NA
cdr3_aa: CASSRQGIMNTEAFF
cdr3_nt: TGTGCCAGCAGCCGACAGGGGATAATGAACACTGAAGCTTTCTTT

v_call: TRBV2
j_call: TRBJ2-1
d_call: TRBD2
clone_size: NA
cdr3_aa: CASSEESGGYNEQFF
cdr3_nt: TGTGCCAGCAGTGAAGAAAGCGGGGGGTACAATGAGCAGTTCTTC

v_call: TRBV9
j_call: TRBJ2-2
d_call: TRBD1
clone_size: few
cdr3_aa: CASSDRQGTNTGELFF
cdr3_nt: TGTGCCAGCAGCGATCGACAGGGGACGAACACCGGGGAGCTGTTTTTT

v_call: TRBV10-3
j_call: TRBJ2-7
d_call: NA
clone_size: NA
cdr3_aa: CAISGKEAYEQYF
cdr3_nt: TGTGCCATCAGCGGCAAGGAAGCCTACGAGCAGTACTTC

v_call: TRBV5-1
j_call: TRBJ2-7
d_call: TRBD2
clone_size: once
cdr3_aa: CASSLLAGRTLEQYF
cdr3_nt: TGCGCCAGCAGCCTATTAGCGGGGCGTACGTTGGAGCAGTACTTC

v_call: TRBV11-2
j_call: TRBJ2-7
d_call: NA
clone_size: NA
cdr3_aa: CASSLQGYEQHF
cdr3_nt: TGTGCCAGCAGCTTACAGGGTTACGAGCAGCACTTC

v_call: TRBV7-3
j_call: TRBJ2-3
d_call: TRBD1
clone_size: NA
cdr3_aa: CASSKTTGSTDTQYF
cdr3_nt: TGTGCCAGCAGCAAGACGACAGGGAGCACAGATACGCAGTATTTT

v_call: TRBV18
j_call: TRBJ2-7
d_call: TRBD1
clone_size: NA
cdr3_aa: CASSPYIAGGDEQYF
cdr3_nt: TGTGCCAGCTCACCCTATATCGCAGGGGGAGACGAGCAGTACTTC

v_call: TRBV28
j_call: TRBJ2-3
d_call: TRBD2
clone_size: NA
cdr3_aa: CASRPGGGARTDTQYF
cdr3_nt: TGTGCCAGCAGACCGGGCGGGGGGGCCCGCACAGATACGCAGTATTTT

v_call: TRBV28
j_call: TRBJ2-2
d_call: TRBD2
clone_size: NA
cdr3_aa: CASTPGGPNTGELFF
cdr3_nt: TGTGCCAGCACCCCGGGGGGTCCGAACACCGGGGAGCTGTTTTTT

v_call: TRBV27
j_call: TRBJ2-7
d_call: TRBD1
clone_size: few
cdr3_aa: CASSSTGGYEQYF
cdr3_nt: TGTGCCAGCAGTTCGACAGGGGGGTACGAGCAGTACTTC

v_call: TRBV2
j_call: TRBJ2-7
d_call: TRBD2
clone_size: NA
cdr3_aa: CASSGERGGRNEQYF
cdr3_nt: TGTGCCAGCAGTGGAGAGCGGGGGGGCCGGAACGAGCAGTACTTC

v_call: TRBV2
j_call: TRBJ1-4
d_call: NA
clone_size: NA
cdr3_aa: CASSVPGTNEKLFF
cdr3_nt: TGTGCCAGCAGTGTTCCGGGGACTAATGAAAAACTGTTTTTT

v_call: TRBV28
j_call: TRBJ1-3
d_call: NA
clone_size: NA
cdr3_aa: CASIQGAGNTIYF
cdr3_nt: TGTGCCAGCATCCAGGGAGCCGGAAACACCATATATTTT

v_call: TRBV5-1
j_call: TRBJ2-7
d_call: NA
clone_size: NA
cdr3_aa: CASSMQGNEQYF
cdr3_nt: TGCGCCAGCAGCATGCAGGGAAACGAGCAGTACTTC

v_call: TRBV19
j_call: TRBJ1-1
d_call: NA
clone_size: once
cdr3_aa: CASSIFHRGEAFF
cdr3_nt: TGTGCCAGTAGTATCTTCCACCGGGGTGAAGCTTTCTTT

v_call: TRBV28
j_call: TRBJ2-7
d_call: NA
clone_size: NA
cdr3_aa: CASSLSGEQYF
cdr3_nt: TGTGCCAGCAGCCTTAGTGGCGAGCAGTACTTC

v_call: TRBV6-5
j_call: TRBJ2-1
d_call: TRBD2
clone_size: NA
cdr3_aa: CASSHLAGGLDEQFF
cdr3_nt: TGTGCCAGCAGCCACCTAGCGGGAGGGCTAGATGAGCAGTTCTTC

v_call: TRBV29-1
j_call: TRBJ2-6
d_call: NA
clone_size: NA
cdr3_aa: CSVQLDVHSGANVLTF
cdr3_nt: TGCAGCGTCCAACTAGACGTTCACTCTGGGGCCAACGTCCTGACTTTC

v_call: TRBV5-1
j_call: TRBJ2-1
d_call: TRBD2
clone_size: NA
cdr3_aa: CASSSLTSSSYNEQFF
cdr3_nt: TGCGCCAGCAGCTCGCTGACTAGCTCCTCCTACAATGAGCAGTTCTTC

v_call: TRBV11-2
j_call: TRBJ1-6
d_call: NA
clone_size: NA
cdr3_aa: CASSLNRPLNSPLHF
cdr3_nt: TGTGCCAGCAGCTTAAACAGGCCCTTAAATTCACCCCTCCACTTT

v_call: TRBV2
j_call: TRBJ2-7
d_call: TRBD1
clone_size: NA
cdr3_aa: CASRGQGAFYEQYF
cdr3_nt: TGTGCCAGCAGGGGACAGGGGGCGTTCTACGAGCAGTACTTC

v_call: TRBV2
j_call: TRBJ1-5
d_call: TRBD1
clone_size: NA
cdr3_aa: CASSGTGGEGQPQHF
cdr3_nt: TGTGCCAGCAGTGGGACAGGGGGCGAGGGTCAGCCCCAGCATTTT

v_call: TRBV11-1
j_call: TRBJ2-7
d_call: NA
clone_size: NA
cdr3_aa: CASSSLGGLSHEQYF
cdr3_nt: TGTGCCAGCAGCTCCCTTGGCGGCCTCTCACACGAGCAGTACTTC

v_call: TRBV19
j_call: TRBJ2-3
d_call: NA
clone_size: NA
cdr3_aa: CASSPGRHLRTDTQYF
cdr3_nt: TGTGCCAGTAGTCCCGGGCGACATTTGAGAACAGATACGCAGTATTTT

v_call: TRBV15
j_call: TRBJ2-6
d_call: NA
clone_size: NA
cdr3_aa: CATSMSGANVLTF
cdr3_nt: TGTGCCACCAGCATGTCCGGGGCCAACGTCCTGACTTTC

v_call: TRBV7-2
j_call: TRBJ2-7
d_call: NA
clone_size: NA
cdr3_aa: CASSPQPGGGYEQYF
cdr3_nt: TGTGCCAGCAGCCCTCAACCGGGGGGCGGGTACGAGCAGTACTTC

v_call: TRBV7-9
j_call: TRBJ1-6
d_call: NA
clone_size: NA
cdr3_aa: CASSLRADSPLHF
cdr3_nt: TGTGCCAGCAGCTTAAGGGCAGATTCACCCCTCCACTTT

v_call: TRBV5-1
j_call: TRBJ2-1
d_call: NA
clone_size: once
cdr3_aa: CASWGGLGPAGNEQFF
cdr3_nt: TGCGCCAGCTGGGGCGGGCTCGGCCCCGCGGGCAATGAGCAGTTCTTC

v_call: TRBV27
j_call: TRBJ2-4
d_call: NA
clone_size: NA
cdr3_aa: CASSSDLLAKNIQYF
cdr3_nt: TGTGCCAGCAGTTCAGATCTTCTAGCCAAAAACATTCAGTACTTC

v_call: TRBV7-3
j_call: TRBJ2-5
d_call: TRBD2
clone_size: NA
cdr3_aa: CASSLMGGMQETQYF
cdr3_nt: TGTGCCAGCAGCTTAATGGGGGGGATGCAAGAGACCCAGTACTTC

v_call: TRBV2
j_call: TRBJ2-2
d_call: NA
clone_size: NA
cdr3_aa: CASGRAAGVPGELFF
cdr3_nt: TGTGCCAGCGGCCGAGCAGCCGGGGTCCCCGGGGAGCTGTTTTTT

v_call: TRBV28
j_call: TRBJ2-1
d_call: NA
clone_size: NA
cdr3_aa: CASRAPEGNEQFF
cdr3_nt: TGTGCGAGTCGGGCCCCCGAGGGGAATGAGCAGTTCTTC

v_call: TRBV5-4
j_call: TRBJ1-2
d_call: NA
clone_size: NA
cdr3_aa: CASSLVGADYGYTF
cdr3_nt: TGTGCCAGCAGCTTGGTCGGGGCTGATTATGGCTACACCTTC

v_call: TRBV6-5
j_call: TRBJ2-7
d_call: NA
clone_size: NA
cdr3_aa: CASSYYGPPGYEQYF
cdr3_nt: TGTGCCAGCAGTTACTACGGCCCCCCGGGCTACGAGCAGTACTTC

v_call: TRBV4-3
j_call: TRBJ2-7
d_call: TRBD1
clone_size: NA
cdr3_aa: CASSQAWTGTTYEQYF
cdr3_nt: TGCGCCAGCAGCCAAGCGTGGACAGGGACCACCTACGAGCAGTACTTC

v_call: TRBV28
j_call: TRBJ2-7
d_call: NA
clone_size: few
cdr3_aa: CASSFYGQREQYF
cdr3_nt: TGTGCCAGCAGTTTCTACGGACAGCGAGAGCAGTACTTC

v_call: TRBV27
j_call: TRBJ2-7
d_call: TRBD1
clone_size: NA
cdr3_aa: CASSLTGNYEQYF
cdr3_nt: TGTGCCAGCAGTTTGACAGGGAACTACGAGCAGTACTTC

v_call: TRBV4-3
j_call: TRBJ2-5
d_call: TRBD2
clone_size: NA
cdr3_aa: CASSQGGSQETQYF
cdr3_nt: TGCGCCAGCAGCCAGGGGGGGAGCCAAGAGACCCAGTACTTC

v_call: TRBV7-2
j_call: TRBJ2-7
d_call: NA
clone_size: once
cdr3_aa: CASSPNSYEQYF
cdr3_nt: TGTGCCAGCAGCCCGAATTCCTACGAGCAGTACTTC

v_call: TRBV5-4
j_call: TRBJ2-1
d_call: NA
clone_size: NA
cdr3_aa: CASSLVIGIGEQFF
cdr3_nt: TGTGCCAGCAGCTTGGTGATCGGGATAGGGGAGCAGTTCTTC

v_call: TRBV18
j_call: TRBJ2-5
d_call: NA
clone_size: NA
cdr3_aa: CASSPLRGGETQYF
cdr3_nt: TGTGCCAGCTCACCACTCCGGGGAGGAGAGACCCAGTACTTC

v_call: TRBV9
j_call: TRBJ1-6
d_call: NA
clone_size: few
cdr3_aa: CASSRRSTAYNSPLHF
cdr3_nt: TGTGCCAGCAGCAGACGTTCGACAGCTTATAATTCACCCCTCCACTTT

v_call: TRBV14
j_call: TRBJ2-7
d_call: TRBD2
clone_size: NA
cdr3_aa: CASRASGGALYEQYF
cdr3_nt: TGTGCCAGCAGAGCTAGCGGGGGGGCCTTGTACGAGCAGTACTTC

v_call: TRBV7-2
j_call: TRBJ1-1
d_call: NA
clone_size: NA
cdr3_aa: CASSPGTANTEAFF
cdr3_nt: TGTGCCAGCAGCCCCGGGACGGCGAACACTGAAGCTTTCTTT

v_call: TRBV7-2
j_call: TRBJ2-5
d_call: NA
clone_size: NA
cdr3_aa: CASSLVTTVQETQYF
cdr3_nt: TGTGCCAGCAGCTTAGTTACGACAGTGCAAGAGACCCAGTACTTC

v_call: TRBV28
j_call: TRBJ2-3
d_call: NA
clone_size: NA
cdr3_aa: CASSLLATDTQYF
cdr3_nt: TGTGCCAGCAGTTTATTGGCCACAGATACGCAGTATTTT

v_call: TRBV5-4
j_call: TRBJ2-7
d_call: NA
clone_size: NA
cdr3_aa: CASSLRGAVYEQYF
cdr3_nt: TGTGCCAGCAGCTTGAGGGGGGCAGTCTACGAGCAGTACTTC

v_call: TRBV28
j_call: TRBJ1-2
d_call: TRBD1
clone_size: NA
cdr3_aa: CASSLRQGAGYTF
cdr3_nt: TGTGCCAGCAGTTTACGGCAGGGGGCAGGCTACACCTTC

v_call: TRBV27
j_call: TRBJ2-1
d_call: NA
clone_size: NA
cdr3_aa: CASSSPGVWRQFF
cdr3_nt: TGTGCCAGCAGTTCTCCAGGCGTGTGGAGGCAGTTCTTC

v_call: TRBV4-3
j_call: TRBJ2-7
d_call: NA
clone_size: NA
cdr3_aa: CASSQVAGFTYEQYF
cdr3_nt: TGCGCCAGCAGCCAAGTGGCGGGTTTTACCTACGAGCAGTACTTC